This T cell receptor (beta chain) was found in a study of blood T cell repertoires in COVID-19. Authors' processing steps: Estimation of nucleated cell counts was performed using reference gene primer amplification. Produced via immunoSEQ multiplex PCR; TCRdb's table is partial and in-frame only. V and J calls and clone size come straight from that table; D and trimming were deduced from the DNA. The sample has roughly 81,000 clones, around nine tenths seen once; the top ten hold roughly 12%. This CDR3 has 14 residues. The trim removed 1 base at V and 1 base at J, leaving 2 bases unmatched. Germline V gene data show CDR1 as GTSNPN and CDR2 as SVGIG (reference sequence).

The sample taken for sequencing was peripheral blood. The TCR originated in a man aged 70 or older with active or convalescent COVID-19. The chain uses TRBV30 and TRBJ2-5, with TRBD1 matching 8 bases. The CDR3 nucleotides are TGTGCCTGGAGTGGGGGACAGGCCCAAGAGACCCAGTACTTC. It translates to CAWSGGQAQETQYF. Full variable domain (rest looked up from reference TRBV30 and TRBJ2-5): SQTIHQWPATLVQPVGSPLSLECTVEGTSNPNLYWYRQAAGRGLQLLFYSVGIGQISSEVPQNLSASRPQDRQFILSSKKLLLSDSGFYLCAWSGGQAQETQYFGPGTRLLVL.